The 19 T cell receptor beta chains presented below share a single source sample, sequenced in a study of shared clonotypes between healthy human individuals. Profiled with immunoSEQ multiplex PCR; TCRdb holds only in-frame clones, not every one. The table includes under 600,000 clones, roughly 95% detected once. The sample was naive CD4+ T cells sorted from blood. The subset here: CD45RA+ positively selected. The receptor set was obtained from a woman younger than 45 in good health.

The V gene is TRBV6-6, the J gene TRBJ1-4; no clear D gene. Germline CDR1 is MNHNY and CDR2 is SVGAGI (reference sequence). The CDR3 has 15 amino acids. The V and J ends lost 0 bases and 7 bases respectively, with 12 bases between them. CDR3 nucleotide sequence: TGTGCCAGCAGTTACTCGCAAGGGTTTAGTGAAAAACTGTTTTTT. This codes for CASSYSQGFSEKLFF.

This rearrangement joins TRBV12-5 to TRBJ2-1; perhaps D is TRBD1 or TRBD2 (5 bases each). The germline V gene has CDR1 LGHNT and CDR2 FRNRAP. This CDR3 is built from 13 residues. The V gene lost 7 bases and the J gene lost 4 bases, with 11 bases spanning the gap. CDR3 in DNA: TGTGCTAGTGTTGGGGGACCGTACAATGAGCAGTTCTTC. As protein: CASVGGPYNEQFF.

The rearrangement links TRBV15 to TRBJ1-1; possible D gene TRBD1, 5 bases. CDR3 size: 15 residues. Trimming pared 3 bases from V and 4 bases from J, leaving 15 bases between. Germline CDR1 LNHNV, CDR2 YYDKDF (reference sequence). The CDR3 coding sequence is TGTGCCACCAGCAGTAACCGGGACGTAGGCACTGAAGCTTTCTTT. As protein: CATSSNRDVGTEAFF.

The CDR3 is CASSVTGTDSYEQYF. The CDR3 DNA is TGTGCCAGCAGCGTAACCGGGACAGACTCCTACGAGCAGTACTTC. The chain uses TRBV5-6 and TRBJ2-7, with 7 bases fitting TRBD1. V shed 4 bases, J shed 0 bases, and the junction held 7 bases outside the gene matches. Germline V gene data show CDR1 as SGHDT and CDR2 as YYEEEE. The CDR3 loop spans 15 amino acids.

The CDR3 DNA follows: TGTGCCAGCAGTCGGGACAGGGGACGAGCTTTCTTT. Translated: CASSRDRGRAFF. The chain uses TRBV6-5 and TRBJ1-1, with TRBD1 identical over 10 bases. The CDR3 length is 12 residues. Germline values: CDR1 MNHEY, CDR2 SVGAGI. After removal of 5 bases from V and 10 bases from J, the junction contained 4 bases not matched to a gene.

V gene TRBV10-2 combines with J gene TRBJ2-7, with D uncertain. Trimming pared 6 bases from V and 2 bases from J, leaving 11 bases between. Germline values: CDR1 WSHSY, CDR2 SAAADI. The CDR3 runs to 13 residues. CDR3 protein: CASREHLTYEQYF. The CDR3 DNA is TGCGCCAGCAGGGAACACCTAACCTACGAGCAGTACTTC.

The rearrangement uses TRBV23-1 and TRBJ1-5, with 9 bases identical to TRBD1. TRBV23-1 is treated as an ORF (open reading frame) with a function not yet certain. The CDR3 has 14 residues. Losses at the gene ends were 3 bases for V and 5 bases for J; bases not matched to a gene: 2. The CDR3 region is CASSQDRGHQPQHF. CDR3 coding DNA: TGCGCCAGCAGTCAGGACAGGGGACATCAGCCCCAGCATTTT.

The J gene is TRBJ2-5, the V gene TRBV28; 15 nucleotides align to TRBD2. TRBJ2-7 explains the end of the DNA better; the J call may be wrong. The CDR3 sequence is 18 residues long. Germline V gene lookup returns CDR1 MDHEN and CDR2 SYDVKM. CDR3 sequence: CASSPRTSGRALTYEQYF. In nucleotides, the CDR3 is TGTGCCAGCAGTCCCAGGACTAGCGGGAGGGCTCTTACCTACGAGCAGTACTTC.

This clone came up a few times. The V and J genes are TRBV5-1 and TRBJ1-1; D uncertain. The CDR3 contains 11 residues. The V and J ends lost 0 bases and 6 bases respectively, with 3 bases between them. Germline V gene data show CDR1 as SGHRS and CDR2 as YFSETQ. The CDR3 nucleotides read TGCGCCAGCAGCTTGGATGCTGAAGCTTTCTTT. The encoded protein is CASSLDAEAFF.

The chain combines TRBV18 with TRBJ2-7; 8 bases align to TRBD1. CDR3 length: 14 amino acids. V lost 4 bases to trimming and J lost 6 bases; unmatched junction nucleotides: 8. CDR1 KGHSH and CDR2 LQKENI come from the germline V gene. The chain's CDR3 is CASSLRDRTSEQYF. In DNA, the CDR3 is TGTGCCAGCTCACTGAGGGACAGGACCTCCGAGCAGTACTTC.

This chain joins TRBV28 and TRBJ2-2; no clear D gene. Germline loops: CDR1 MDHEN, CDR2 SYDVKM. Trimming shortened V by 1 base and J by 6 bases, and 9 bases separated the two germline ends. CDR3 length equals 14 residues. In nucleotides, the CDR3 is TGTGCCAGCAGTTTATCGGCCCCGCCCGGGGAGCTGTTTTTT. Translating gives CASSLSAPPGELFF.

In its sample, this clone was seen once. The genes are TRBV28 and TRBJ2-7; no reliable D call. This CDR3 spans 16 amino acids. Trimming removed 2 bases from V and 6 bases from J, with 20 bases in between. From germline, CDR1 is MDHEN and CDR2 SYDVKM. The CDR3 coding sequence is TGTGCCAGCAGTTTAGTCGTCAGTCTAAGATTTCGCGAGCAGTACTTC. It specifies CASSLVVSLRFREQYF.

This clone appeared a few times. The chain employs TRBV4-1 and TRBJ1-2; D is perhaps TRBD1 (5 bases). CDR3 length equals 15 residues. V lost 1 base to trimming and J lost 7 bases, with 16 bases between them. Germline values: CDR1 MGHRA, CDR2 YSYEKL. The CDR3 coding sequence is TGCGCCAGCAGCCAAGGCCGCAGGGATCGGGGTGGCTACACCTTC. This translates into CASSQGRRDRGGYTF.

The chain couples TRBV5-6 to TRBJ2-2; 7 nucleotides agree with TRBD1. The CDR3 is made up of 16 amino acids. Trimming at V came to 0 bases and at J to 5 bases, leaving 7 bases not matched to a gene. The germline V gene encodes CDR1 SGHDT and CDR2 YYEEEE. CDR3 loop: CASSLGATGETGELFF. The CDR3 nucleotides read TGTGCCAGCAGCTTGGGGGCTACAGGGGAAACCGGGGAGCTGTTTTTT.

The chain combines TRBV21-1 with TRBJ2-7; the D call of TRBD1 is as the table states it, not checked on the DNA. TRBV21-1 is given as a pseudogene. This CDR3 comprises 15 residues. This chain's CDR3 is CASMRQAYTTYEQYF. In DNA, the CDR3 is TGTGCCAGTATGAGACAGGCCTATACCACCTACGAGCAGTACTTC.

As for this clone: The same CDR3 arises from other DNA sequences in this sample as well. The CDR3 here is CASSQVLAGVHEQYF. The CDR3 DNA follows: TGCGCCAGCAGCCAGGTACTAGCGGGAGTCCACGAGCAGTACTTC. V is TRBV4-1 and J is TRBJ2-7; 11 bases align to TRBD2. The V gene end was trimmed by 3 bases and the J gene end by 5 bases; junction bases not matched to a gene: 6. Germline values: CDR1 MGHRA, CDR2 YSYEKL. The CDR3 runs 15 residues.

In its sample, this clone was seen once. This chain joins TRBV27 and TRBJ2-3, with 7 bases lining up with TRBD2. The trim removed 6 bases at V and 8 bases at J, leaving 8 bases unmatched. The CDR3 sequence is 13 residues long. Germline CDR1 reads MNHEY; CDR2 reads SMNVEV (reference sequence). The DNA for the CDR3 is TGTGCCAGCAGGGCTAGCGGTTCAGTTACGCAGTATTTT. Amino acid sequence: CASRASGSVTQYF.

This chain connects TRBV19 to TRBJ1-1, with TRBD1 matching 9 bases. The CDR3 totals 15 residues. V was clipped by 5 bases and J by 5 bases; unmatched bases: 9. The germline V gene encodes CDR1 LNHDA and CDR2 SQIVND (reference sequence). For the CDR3, the DNA is TGTGCCAGTAGTGGCCACAGGGGGCGCGGGACTGAAGCTTTCTTT. Residues: CASSGHRGRGTEAFF.

In this sample, this clone turned up once. This chain links TRBV11-2 with TRBJ2-4, with 10 bases identical to TRBD1. V was clipped by 1 base and J by 6 bases; unmatched bases: 9. The germline gives CDR1 SGHAT, CDR2 FQNNGV. This CDR3 contains 17 residues. CDR3 nucleotides: TGTGCCAGCAGCTTAGTACCGACAGGGGGCGTAGGAAACATTCAGTACTTC. It yields the protein CASSLVPTGGVGNIQYF.